This T cell receptor beta chain was sequenced during a study of shared clonotypes between healthy human individuals. Assay: immunoSEQ multiplex PCR; the TCRdb copy retains only in-frame clones and omits some. The sample has 1.5 million to 2.5 million clones, just under 95% seen once. Only CD45RO-negative cells positively selected for CCR7 counted as naive CD8 cells, so terminally differentiated effector memory CD45RA+ cells were excluded. Sequenced: naive CD8+ T cells sorted from blood. The receptor was derived from a man aged 18 to 29 in good health.

The CDR3 region has the DNA TGTGCCAGCAATCCAGGACTAGCGGTCTACGAGCAGTACTTC. As protein: CASNPGLAVYEQYF. This chain joins TRBV28 and TRBJ2-7, with 10 bases fitting TRBD2. Germline CDR1 MDHEN, CDR2 SYDVKM. The CDR3 spans 14 residues. V lost 7 bases to trimming and J lost 3 bases; unmatched junction nucleotides: 6.